The clone carrying this T cell receptor (beta chain) was picked up many times. As yet, its antigen is unknown. This sample is drawn from a study of regulatory T cells in long-lasting Graves disease. Study-wide results and limits: Favoring TRBV28, TRBJ1-2 and TRBJ2-5 was a feature seen in persistent disease. New patients shared fewer public clonotypes (966) than persistent patients did (around 2,700).

To make TCR beta libraries, researchers used iRepertoire HTBI primers and Arm-PCR of CDR3 regions. TCRdb used MiXCR to reprocess the multiplex PCR reads, holding one entry per CDR3 protein. The sample contains 320,000 or so distinct CDR3 sequences, about a sixth of which appear only once. The ends lost 0 bases at V and 4 bases at J; junction bases unmatched: 8. The CDR3 totals 16 residues. CDR1 and CDR2 from the germline V gene are SGHRS and YFSETQ. Noted time point: newly diagnosed GD, antithyroid drugs for less than 3 months. PBMC RNA was the source of the TCR library. Graves' disease diagnosis followed American Thyroid Association guidelines.

Sequenced here: peripheral blood mononuclear cells (PBMCs), sampled at new diagnosis, from a patient treated with antithyroid drugs. The chain employs TRBV5-1 and TRBJ2-7; 9 bases agree with TRBD2. The clonotype comes from a female donor with Graves disease. The chain's CDR3 is CASSLVGSGSGYEQYF. CDR3 nucleotides: TGCGCCAGCAGCTTGGTTGGTAGCGGGAGTGGGTACGAGCAGTACTTC. Variable domain in full (rest from reference TRBV5-1 and TRBJ2-7): KAGVTQTPRYLIKTRGQQVTLSCSPISGHRSVSWYQQTPGQGLQFLFEYFSETQRNKGNFPGRFSGRQFSNSRSEMNVSTLELGDSALYLCASSLVGSGSGYEQYFGPGTRLTVT.